A selection of T cell receptor beta chains follows, all from one sample in a study of cytomegalovirus exposure and HLA in healthy donors. Assay: immunoSEQ multiplex PCR; the TCRdb copy retains only in-frame clones and omits some. The sample holds 160,000 or so clones, around 77% seen once. Source material: PBMCs. Receptors originate from a woman aged 25-40 years in good health and CMV-seronegative. The CDR3 runs from the conserved cysteine through the conserved F or W. The order of the fields is V gene, clone size, D gene, J gene, CDR3 protein, CDR3 DNA. A D gene is named only where the DNA matches it firmly. Rows may omit the clone size; those that give it use once, few, many or a size class.

v_gene: TRBV6-6; abundance: .; d_gene: TRBD1; j_gene: TRBJ2-5; CDR3aa: CASTRDRGRETQYF; CDR3nt: TGTGCCAGCACCCGGGACAGGGGCAGAGAGACCCAGTACTTC
v_gene: TRBV6-5; abundance: .; d_gene: TRBD1; j_gene: TRBJ1-2; CDR3aa: CASTDSGGRGYTF; CDR3nt: TGTGCCAGCACTGACTCAGGGGGCCGGGGCTACACCTTC
v_gene: TRBV4-2; abundance: .; d_gene: TRBD1; j_gene: TRBJ1-4; CDR3aa: CASSLYDRGNEKLFF; CDR3nt: TGTGCCAGCAGCCTCTACGACAGGGGAAATGAAAAACTGTTTTTT
v_gene: TRBV19; abundance: .; d_gene: .; j_gene: TRBJ2-4; CDR3aa: CASSIEWAKNIQYF; CDR3nt: TGTGCCAGTAGTATCGAGTGGGCCAAAAACATTCAGTACTTC
v_gene: TRBV6-1; abundance: few; d_gene: .; j_gene: TRBJ2-5; CDR3aa: CASSEEGWGRQETQYF; CDR3nt: TGTGCCAGCAGTGAAGAGGGTTGGGGCAGGCAAGAGACCCAGTACTTC
v_gene: TRBV4-1; abundance: .; d_gene: TRBD2; j_gene: TRBJ2-3; CDR3aa: CASSRAGASGDSTDTQYF; CDR3nt: TGCGCCAGCAGCCGCGCCGGCGCTAGCGGGGATAGCACAGATACGCAGTATTTT
v_gene: TRBV15; abundance: few; d_gene: TRBD2; j_gene: TRBJ2-1; CDR3aa: CATSRGRLAGANNEQFF; CDR3nt: TGTGCCACCAGCAGAGGCCGACTAGCGGGGGCAAACAATGAGCAGTTCTTC
v_gene: TRBV5-4; abundance: .; d_gene: .; j_gene: TRBJ1-2; CDR3aa: CASSVQNYGYTF; CDR3nt: TGTGCCAGCAGCGTCCAGAACTATGGCTACACCTTC
v_gene: TRBV27; abundance: .; d_gene: .; j_gene: TRBJ2-2; CDR3aa: CASSSQFNTGELFF; CDR3nt: TGTGCCAGCAGTTCCCAATTTAACACCGGGGAGCTGTTTTTT
v_gene: TRBV6-6; abundance: .; d_gene: .; j_gene: TRBJ1-2; CDR3aa: CASSYFTGLGYTF; CDR3nt: TGTGCCAGCAGTTACTTCACAGGGTTGGGCTACACCTTC
v_gene: TRBV6-5; abundance: .; d_gene: TRBD2; j_gene: TRBJ2-3; CDR3aa: CASARERGAATAQYF; CDR3nt: TGTGCCAGCGCTAGGGAGCGGGGGGCCGCGACGGCGCAGTATTTT
v_gene: TRBV19; abundance: .; d_gene: TRBD1; j_gene: TRBJ1-4; CDR3aa: CASSPRGQGANEKLFF; CDR3nt: TGTGCCAGTAGTCCCCGAGGCCAGGGGGCTAATGAAAAACTGTTTTTT
v_gene: TRBV5-1; abundance: .; d_gene: TRBD1; j_gene: TRBJ2-7; CDR3aa: CASSTGQGAREQYF; CDR3nt: TGCGCCAGCAGCACAGGACAGGGGGCGCGGGAGCAGTACTTC
v_gene: TRBV11-2; abundance: .; d_gene: .; j_gene: TRBJ1-1; CDR3aa: CASSLFLGSTEAFF; CDR3nt: TGTGCCAGCAGCTTATTCCTCGGGAGCACTGAAGCTTTCTTT
v_gene: TRBV5-1; abundance: .; d_gene: TRBD2; j_gene: TRBJ2-7; CDR3aa: CASSLGASGGAGEQYF; CDR3nt: TGCGCCAGCAGCTTGGGGGCTAGCGGGGGGGCCGGGGAGCAGTACTTC
v_gene: TRBV18; abundance: once; d_gene: TRBD1; j_gene: TRBJ1-6; CDR3aa: CASSHGTEGSPLHF; CDR3nt: TGTGCCAGCTCCCACGGGACAGAAGGCTCACCCCTCCACTTT
v_gene: TRBV14; abundance: few; d_gene: .; j_gene: TRBJ1-1; CDR3aa: CASSLTSTGAVLF; CDR3nt: TGTGCCAGCAGCCTCACATCCACAGGCGCGGTGCTCTTT
v_gene: TRBV7-9; abundance: .; d_gene: TRBD1; j_gene: TRBJ2-5; CDR3aa: CASSRDSAKRETQYF; CDR3nt: TGTGCCAGCAGCCGGGACAGTGCGAAAAGGGAGACCCAGTACTTC
v_gene: TRBV5-4; abundance: .; d_gene: .; j_gene: TRBJ2-5; CDR3aa: CASSLAQGQETQYF; CDR3nt: TGTGCCAGCAGCTTGGCCCAGGGCCAAGAGACCCAGTACTTC
v_gene: TRBV6-5; abundance: few; d_gene: TRBD1; j_gene: TRBJ1-1; CDR3aa: CASSYSGTGGRHAFF; CDR3nt: TGTGCCAGCAGTTACTCCGGGACAGGAGGAAGGCACGCTTTCTTT
v_gene: TRBV7-3; abundance: .; d_gene: .; j_gene: TRBJ2-2; CDR3aa: CASSLTGGVKSGELFF; CDR3nt: TGTGCCAGCAGCTTAACTGGAGGGGTGAAGAGCGGGGAGCTGTTTTTT
v_gene: TRBV19; abundance: .; d_gene: TRBD1; j_gene: TRBJ1-2; CDR3aa: CASAGTALYGYTF; CDR3nt: TGTGCCAGCGCCGGGACAGCCCTCTATGGCTACACCTTC
v_gene: TRBV5-6; abundance: once; d_gene: .; j_gene: TRBJ1-2; CDR3aa: CASSLSLEENRGYTF; CDR3nt: TGTGCCAGCAGCTTATCGTTGGAGGAAAATCGCGGCTACACCTTC
v_gene: TRBV10-3; abundance: once; d_gene: TRBD1; j_gene: TRBJ1-1; CDR3aa: CAIRRPGQGVAFF; CDR3nt: TGTGCCATCAGGAGACCGGGACAGGGAGTTGCTTTCTTT
v_gene: TRBV5-4; abundance: .; d_gene: TRBD1; j_gene: TRBJ1-2; CDR3aa: CASSLYRGDGYTF; CDR3nt: TGTGCCAGCAGCTTGTACAGGGGAGATGGCTACACCTTC
v_gene: TRBV5-1; abundance: .; d_gene: .; j_gene: TRBJ2-1; CDR3aa: CASSLEDSYNEQFF; CDR3nt: TGCGCCAGCAGCCTCGAGGACTCCTACAATGAGCAGTTCTTC
v_gene: TRBV5-1; abundance: .; d_gene: .; j_gene: TRBJ2-7; CDR3aa: CASSLAGNYEQYF; CDR3nt: TGCGCCAGCAGCTTGGCCGGGAATTACGAGCAGTACTTC
v_gene: TRBV27; abundance: .; d_gene: .; j_gene: TRBJ1-2; CDR3aa: CASSIRGAYGYTF; CDR3nt: TGTGCCAGCAGTATACGCGGGGCCTATGGCTACACCTTC
v_gene: TRBV30; abundance: .; d_gene: TRBD1; j_gene: TRBJ1-2; CDR3aa: CALTRDRPYGYTF; CDR3nt: TGTGCCCTGACCCGGGACAGACCCTATGGCTACACCTTC
v_gene: TRBV10-3; abundance: .; d_gene: .; j_gene: TRBJ1-1; CDR3aa: CAISERGGSTEAFF; CDR3nt: TGTGCCATCAGTGAACGGGGAGGGAGTACTGAAGCTTTCTTT
v_gene: TRBV7-9; abundance: .; d_gene: .; j_gene: TRBJ1-2; CDR3aa: CASSPGRYNYGYTF; CDR3nt: TGTGCCAGCAGCCCTGGGAGATATAACTATGGCTACACCTTC
v_gene: TRBV5-1; abundance: .; d_gene: TRBD2; j_gene: TRBJ2-7; CDR3aa: CASSLDVGTRQYEQYF; CDR3nt: TGCGCCAGCAGCTTGGATGTCGGGACTAGACAATACGAGCAGTACTTC
v_gene: TRBV19; abundance: .; d_gene: .; j_gene: TRBJ1-5; CDR3aa: CASSQQGGAQPQHF; CDR3nt: TGTGCCAGTAGCCAACAAGGGGGGGCTCAGCCCCAGCATTTT
v_gene: TRBV5-5; abundance: .; d_gene: .; j_gene: TRBJ2-3; CDR3aa: CASSFAGGGRITDTQYF; CDR3nt: TGTGCCAGCAGCTTCGCGGGCGGGGGCCGGATCACAGATACGCAGTATTTT
v_gene: TRBV4-1; abundance: .; d_gene: .; j_gene: TRBJ1-5; CDR3aa: CASSPREGGYQPQHF; CDR3nt: TGCGCCAGCAGCCCTAGGGAGGGTGGGTATCAGCCCCAGCATTTT
v_gene: TRBV2; abundance: .; d_gene: .; j_gene: TRBJ2-5; CDR3aa: CASSEGGASAETQYF; CDR3nt: TGTGCCAGCAGTGAGGGCGGGGCTAGCGCAGAGACCCAGTACTTC